A single sample gave rise to the 25 T cell receptor beta chains below, sequenced in a study of T cell responses to AZD1222 COVID-19 vaccine. Clones were sequenced by immunoSEQ multiplex PCR, and TCRdb holds only the in-frame ones, with some missing. The data hold 150,000 to 200,000 clones, with 85% to 95% observed a single time. The sequencing used peripheral blood, collected 28 days after the second AZD1222 dose. These receptors came from an adult who received the AZD1222 COVID-19 vaccine.

This chain joins TRBV5-1 and TRBJ2-5; TRBD1 matches at 9 bases. Germline CDR1 and CDR2: SGHRS and YFSETQ. CDR3 length equals 15 residues. Trimming took 3 bases from V and 5 from J; bases not matched to a gene: 8. Here the CDR3 reads CASSSPGTGLETQYF. The CDR3 DNA sequence: TGCGCCAGCAGCTCACCCGGGACAGGGCTGGAGACCCAGTACTTC.

CDR3 sequence: CASSFVSGGNSPLHF. CDR3 sequence (DNA): TGTGCCAGCAGCTTCGTGTCAGGGGGTAATTCACCCCTCCACTTT. The chain is built from TRBV11-2 and TRBJ1-6; the match to TRBD1 covers 7 bases. Germline loops: CDR1 SGHAT, CDR2 FQNNGV. The ends lost 3 bases at V and 6 bases at J; junction bases unmatched: 5. The CDR3 consists of 15 residues.

The V call is TRBV6-5, the J call TRBJ2-7, with 9 positions matching TRBD1. The CDR3 covers 15 residues. Germline CDR1 and CDR2: MNHEY and SVGAGI. The trim removed 0 bases at V and 3 bases at J, leaving 3 bases unmatched. Here the CDR3 reads CASSYSGTGSYEQYF. In DNA form, the CDR3 reads TGTGCCAGCAGTTACTCCGGGACAGGGAGCTACGAGCAGTACTTC.

The V and J genes are TRBV28 and TRBJ2-7, with 9 bases fitting TRBD2. There are 14 residues in the CDR3. The junction had 3 bases not matched to a gene; V was cut back by 5 bases and J by 1 base. The germline CDR1 and CDR2 sequences are MDHEN and SYDVKM. The CDR3 loop is CASSLLAGSYEQYF. For the CDR3, the DNA is TGTGCCAGCAGTCTACTAGCGGGTTCCTACGAGCAGTACTTC.

The chain joins TRBV20-1 to TRBJ2-7; D is possibly TRBD2 (6 bases). The CDR3 has 11 amino acids. V was pared by 4 bases and J by 6 bases, with 10 bases between. Germline values: CDR1 DFQATT, CDR2 SNEGSKA (reference sequence). CDR3 DNA: TGCAGTGCTACCCTGGGGGGCGAGCAGTACTTC. Residues: CSATLGGEQYF.

This sequence joins TRBV2 and TRBJ1-3; maybe TRBD1 (5 bases). The CDR3 consists of 15 residues. Looked up from germline, CDR1 is SNHLY and CDR2 is FYNNEI. Trimming took 6 bases from V and 4 from J, leaving 16 bases between them. CDR3 sequence reads: CASRGTGGYGNTIYF. The CDR3 nucleotides are TGTGCCAGCAGGGGGACTGGAGGGTACGGAAACACCATATATTTT.

This sequence joins TRBV7-9 and TRBJ2-3, with 8 positions matching TRBD2. CDR1 is SEHNR and CDR2 is FQNEAQ in the germline V gene (reference sequence). The CDR3 is 16 residues long. V trimming: 5 bases; J trimming: 0 bases; junction bases outside the gene matches: 7. The CDR3 region is CASSDRAGASTDTQYF. The CDR3 DNA follows: TGTGCCAGCAGCGATCGAGCGGGAGCTAGCACAGATACGCAGTATTTT.

The chain combines TRBV27 with TRBJ1-2; perhaps TRBD1 as D (6 bases). Looked up from germline, CDR1 is MNHEY and CDR2 is SMNVEV (reference sequence). V was pared by 6 bases and J by 6 bases, with 14 bases between. This CDR3 spans 13 amino acids. The CDR3 DNA sequence: TGTGCCAGCAGGTTGACGAACAGGGATGGCTACACCTTC. It encodes CASRLTNRDGYTF.

The gene calls are TRBV4-2 and TRBJ1-1, with 8 bases aligning to TRBD1. The CDR3 is 15 amino acids. Germline CDR1 LGHNA, CDR2 YNFKEQ. Unmatched junction bases numbered 4, after V lost 4 bases and J lost 0 bases. This CDR3 is CASSLQTGVNTEAFF. The CDR3 DNA reads TGTGCCAGCAGCCTCCAGACAGGGGTGAACACTGAAGCTTTCTTT.

The chain has TRBV25-1 and TRBJ1-6; tentative D call: TRBD1 (5 bases). Germline CDR1 and CDR2: MGHDK and SYGVNS. The CDR3 length is 16 residues. Trimming pared 1 base from V and 1 base from J, leaving 8 bases between. The CDR3 protein is CASSEFGGSYNSPLHF. DNA of the CDR3: TGTGCCAGCAGTGAATTCGGGGGATCCTATAATTCACCCCTCCACTTT.

This chain joins TRBV6-5 and TRBJ2-3; 10 bases line up with TRBD1. Germline V gives CDR1 MNHEY, CDR2 SVGAGI. J was trimmed by 1 base and V by 4 bases; bases with no gene match: 5. The CDR3 is 16 residues long. This chain's CDR3 is CASSSRDRGRTDTQYF. CDR3 DNA: TGTGCCAGCAGTTCTCGGGACAGGGGCCGCACAGATACGCAGTATTTT.

The chain uses TRBV27 and TRBJ2-7; D is perhaps TRBD2 (5 bases). V was shortened by 6 bases and J by 1 base, with 16 bases between the two germline ends. The CDR3 totals 15 residues. The germline gives CDR1 MNHEY, CDR2 SMNVEV (reference sequence). CDR3: CASRPVGGFSYEQYF. In nucleotides, the CDR3 is TGTGCCAGCAGGCCCGTTGGCGGGTTTTCCTACGAGCAGTACTTC.

The J gene is TRBJ1-2, the V gene TRBV19; the D gene is possibly TRBD1 (5 bases). The germline gives CDR1 LNHDA, CDR2 SQIVND (reference sequence). The CDR3 length is 14 residues. V was clipped by 6 bases and J by 8 bases, with 19 bases between them. The CDR3: CASRRTPRDVGYTF. DNA for the CDR3: TGTGCCAGTAGACGGACACCGCGAGACGTGGGCTACACCTTC.

The J gene is TRBJ2-7, the V gene TRBV30, with TRBD2 identical over 11 bases. The CDR3 loop spans 14 amino acids. The J segment lost 5 bases and the V segment lost 2 bases, leaving 5 bases of the junction unmatched. Germline assignment: CDR1 GTSNPN and CDR2 SVGIG (reference sequence). CDR3 protein: CAWSLAGGMDEQYF. CDR3 coding DNA: TGTGCCTGGAGTCTAGCGGGGGGAATGGACGAGCAGTACTTC. The whole variable domain, remainder taken from reference TRBV30 and TRBJ2-7, is SQTIHQWPATLVQPVGSPLSLECTVEGTSNPNLYWYRQAAGRGLQLLFYSVGIGQISSEVPQNLSASRPQDRQFILSSKKLLLSDSGFYLCAWSLAGGMDEQYFGPGTRLTVT.

About this clone: The sample has other DNA sequences that encode this CDR3 too. The chain couples TRBV5-1 to TRBJ2-3; 7 positions match TRBD2. Trimming removed 0 bases from V and 1 base from J; junction bases left unmatched: 2. There are 15 residues in the CDR3. Looked up from germline, CDR1 is SGHRS and CDR2 is YFSETQ. CDR3 nucleotides: TGCGCCAGCAGCTTGGGCGGGAGAGGCACAGATACGCAGTATTTT. As protein: CASSLGGRGTDTQYF. The full variable domain, its missing parts supplied by reference TRBV5-1 and TRBJ2-3, is KAGVTQTPRYLIKTRGQQVTLSCSPISGHRSVSWYQQTPGQGLQFLFEYFSETQRNKGNFPGRFSGRQFSNSRSEMNVSTLELGDSALYLCASSLGGRGTDTQYFGPGTRLTVL.

The chain employs TRBV7-6 and TRBJ2-7; either TRBD1 or TRBD2 may fit D (5 bases each). V lost 5 bases and J 2 bases, leaving 16 bases between the germline ends. Germline V lookup: CDR1 SGHVS, CDR2 FNYEAQ. This CDR3 has 15 residues. CDR3 amino acids: CASSPRAGTPYEQYF. DNA of the CDR3: TGTGCCAGCAGCCCCCGGGCAGGGACCCCCTACGAGCAGTACTTC.

This sequence joins TRBV27 and TRBJ2-1; 13 bases align to TRBD2. This CDR3 comprises 15 residues. CDR1 is MNHEY, CDR2 SMNVEV, per germline (reference sequence). V dropped 1 base and J dropped 9; count of bases not matched to a gene: 3. CDR3 DNA sequence: TGTGCCAGCAGTTTATGGACTAGCGGGAGTGCTGAGCAGTTCTTC. Translation: CASSLWTSGSAEQFF.

This clone was recorded once. The gene calls are TRBV19 and TRBJ2-1; a possible D gene is TRBD2 (6 bases). There are 14 residues in the CDR3. With 4 bases removed from V and 6 bases from J, the gap between germline ends came to 13 bases. Germline assignment: CDR1 LNHDA and CDR2 SQIVND (reference sequence). The CDR3 is CASSKLAGPNEQFF. The CDR3, as DNA: TGTGCCAGTAGTAAACTCGCGGGGCCCAATGAGCAGTTCTTC. Filled out from reference TRBV19 and TRBJ2-1, the complete variable domain reads DGGITQSPKYLFRKEGQNVTLSCEQNLNHDAMYWYRQDPGQGLRLIYYSQIVNDFQKGDIAEGYSVSREKKESFPLTVTSAQKNPTAFYLCASSKLAGPNEQFFGPGTRLTVL.

The chain is built from TRBV5-1 and TRBJ1-1, with 9 bases that match TRBD1. The germline gives CDR1 SGHRS, CDR2 YFSETQ. CDR3 length: 14 residues. V trimming: 3 bases; J trimming: 3 bases; junction bases outside the gene matches: 3. The CDR3 spells CASSWTGEYTEAFF. The CDR3 region has the DNA TGCGCCAGCAGCTGGACAGGGGAGTACACTGAAGCTTTCTTT.

The V and J genes are TRBV4-1 and TRBJ2-7; D unclear. Trimming removed 2 bases at V and 2 bases at J, with 19 bases between. CDR3 length equals 17 residues. Germline CDR1 reads MGHRA; CDR2 reads YSYEKL. CDR3 sequence: CASSQPRVKGVTYEQYF. CDR3 nucleotide sequence: TGCGCCAGCAGCCAACCCCGGGTCAAGGGCGTCACCTACGAGCAGTACTTC.

The rearrangement joins TRBV6-6 to TRBJ2-7; D gene uncertain. Germline CDR1 MNHNY, CDR2 SVGAGI (reference sequence). CDR3 length: 14 amino acids. V shed 2 bases and J shed 0 bases, with 8 bases lying between them. CDR3: CASSYAYISYEQYF. The CDR3 DNA sequence: TGTGCCAGCAGTTACGCGTACATCTCCTACGAGCAGTACTTC.

A word on this clone: The sample has other DNA sequences that encode this CDR3 too. This chain links TRBV7-9 with TRBJ1-1, with D uncertain. Deletions cut 1 base from V and 1 base from J, with 4 bases between. This CDR3 spans 13 amino acids. Per the germline V gene, CDR1 is SEHNR and CDR2 is FQNEAQ (reference sequence). The CDR3 nucleotides are TGTGCCAGCAGCTTAGAGGGGAACACTGAAGCTTTCTTT. Translated: CASSLEGNTEAFF.

The CDR3 nucleotides are TGTGCCACCACAGGGGCTGCTAGGGATGAGCAGTTCTTC. Protein sequence: CATTGAARDEQFF. The rearrangement uses TRBV19 and TRBJ2-1, with TRBD1 identical over 7 bases. This CDR3 spans 13 amino acids. Germline V gene data show CDR1 as LNHDA and CDR2 as SQIVND (reference sequence). The V and J ends lost 10 bases and 8 bases, in that order; junction bases with no gene match: 11.

V usage is TRBV2 and J usage is TRBJ1-5; 10 nucleotides line up with TRBD1. V was clipped by 6 bases and J by 3 bases; unmatched bases: 5. Per the germline V gene, CDR1 is SNHLY and CDR2 is FYNNEI. This CDR3 is built from 15 residues. This CDR3 reads CASRKDRGNNQPQHF. The CDR3 DNA reads as TGTGCCAGCAGAAAGGACAGGGGGAACAATCAGCCCCAGCATTTT.

This sequence joins TRBV19 and TRBJ2-1; 10 bases match TRBD1. From germline, CDR1 is LNHDA and CDR2 SQIVND (reference sequence). After removal of 8 bases from V and 4 bases from J, the junction contained 5 bases not matched to a gene. The CDR3 is 14 residues long. The CDR3 DNA reads as TGTGCCAGTGGGGACAGGGGCCCTTACAATGAGCAGTTCTTC. It codes for CASGDRGPYNEQFF.